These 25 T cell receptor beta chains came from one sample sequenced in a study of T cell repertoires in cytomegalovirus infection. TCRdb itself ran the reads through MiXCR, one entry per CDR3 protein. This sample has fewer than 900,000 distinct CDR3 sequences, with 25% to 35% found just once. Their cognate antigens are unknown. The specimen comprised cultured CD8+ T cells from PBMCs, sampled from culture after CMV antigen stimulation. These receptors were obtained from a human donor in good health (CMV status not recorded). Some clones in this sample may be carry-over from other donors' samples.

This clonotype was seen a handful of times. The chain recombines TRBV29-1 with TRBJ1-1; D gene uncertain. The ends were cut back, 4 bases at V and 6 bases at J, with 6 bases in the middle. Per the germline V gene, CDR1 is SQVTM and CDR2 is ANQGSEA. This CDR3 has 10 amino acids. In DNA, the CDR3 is TGCAGCGTTGTGTTGGCTGAAGCTTTCTTT. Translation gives CSVVLAEAFF.

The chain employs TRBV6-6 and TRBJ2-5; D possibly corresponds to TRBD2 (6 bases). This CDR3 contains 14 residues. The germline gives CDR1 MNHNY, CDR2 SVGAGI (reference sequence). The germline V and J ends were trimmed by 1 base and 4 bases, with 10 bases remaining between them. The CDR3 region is CASSYYGTSETQYF. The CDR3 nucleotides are TGTGCCAGCAGTTACTACGGGACTTCAGAGACCCAGTACTTC.

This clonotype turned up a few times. This CDR3 reads CASSYHQFRADTQYF. CDR3 bases: TGTGCCAGCAGTTACCACCAATTCCGGGCAGATACGCAGTATTTT. The V gene is TRBV6-5, the J gene TRBJ2-3, with D unclear. Trimming removed 2 bases at V and 4 bases at J, with 13 bases between. There are 15 residues in the CDR3. Germline CDR1 reads MNHEY; CDR2 reads SVGAGI.

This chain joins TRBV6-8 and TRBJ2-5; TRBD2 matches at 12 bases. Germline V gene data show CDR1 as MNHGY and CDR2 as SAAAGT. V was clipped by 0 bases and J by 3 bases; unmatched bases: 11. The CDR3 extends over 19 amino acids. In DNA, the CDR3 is TGTGCCAGCAGTTACTCAGGCCTAGCGGGGGGGGGGGCTGAAGAGACCCAGTACTTC. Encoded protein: CASSYSGLAGGGAEETQYF.

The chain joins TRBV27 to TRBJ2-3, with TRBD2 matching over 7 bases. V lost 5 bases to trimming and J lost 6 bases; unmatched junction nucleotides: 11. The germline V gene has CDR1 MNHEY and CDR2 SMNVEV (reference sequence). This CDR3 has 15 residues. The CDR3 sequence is CASSTRLAELDTQYF. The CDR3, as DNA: TGTGCCAGCAGTACCCGACTAGCTGAATTGGATACGCAGTATTTT.

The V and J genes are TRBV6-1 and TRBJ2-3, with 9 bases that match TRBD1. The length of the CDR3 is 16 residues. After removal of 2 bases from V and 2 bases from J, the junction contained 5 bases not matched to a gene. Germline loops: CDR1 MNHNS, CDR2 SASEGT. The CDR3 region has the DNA TGTGCCAGCAGTGAACGGACAGGGGCTGACACAGATACGCAGTATTTT. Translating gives CASSERTGADTDTQYF.

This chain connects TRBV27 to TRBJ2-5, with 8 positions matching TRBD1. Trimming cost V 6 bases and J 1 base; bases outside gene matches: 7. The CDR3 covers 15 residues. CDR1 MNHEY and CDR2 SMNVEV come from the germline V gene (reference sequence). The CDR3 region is CASRRTGRFQETQYF. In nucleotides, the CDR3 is TGTGCCAGCAGGCGGACAGGGAGGTTCCAAGAGACCCAGTACTTC.

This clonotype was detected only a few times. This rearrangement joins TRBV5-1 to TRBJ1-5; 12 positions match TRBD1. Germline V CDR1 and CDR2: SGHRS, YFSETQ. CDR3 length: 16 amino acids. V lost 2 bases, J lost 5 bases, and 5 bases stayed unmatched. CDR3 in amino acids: CASSLTGQGAHQPQHF. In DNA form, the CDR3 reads TGCGCCAGCAGCTTAACGGGACAGGGGGCGCATCAGCCCCAGCATTTT.

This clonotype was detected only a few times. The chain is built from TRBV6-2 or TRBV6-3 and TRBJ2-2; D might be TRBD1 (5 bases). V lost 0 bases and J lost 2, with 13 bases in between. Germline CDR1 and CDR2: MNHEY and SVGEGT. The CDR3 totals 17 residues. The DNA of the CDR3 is TGTGCCAGCAGTTACTCGGGGCGTCTTACTAACACCGGGGAGCTGTTTTTT. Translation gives CASSYSGRLTNTGELFF.

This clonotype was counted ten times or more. The CDR3 spells CASSSGGPETQYF. In nucleotides, the CDR3 is TGTGCCAGCAGCTCAGGGGGTCCAGAGACCCAGTACTTC. The gene calls are TRBV7-8 and TRBJ2-5; 7 nucleotides match TRBD1. The CDR3 spans 13 residues. J lost 4 bases, V lost 4 bases, and 3 bases had no gene match. Germline V gene lookup returns CDR1 SGHVS and CDR2 FQNEAQ.

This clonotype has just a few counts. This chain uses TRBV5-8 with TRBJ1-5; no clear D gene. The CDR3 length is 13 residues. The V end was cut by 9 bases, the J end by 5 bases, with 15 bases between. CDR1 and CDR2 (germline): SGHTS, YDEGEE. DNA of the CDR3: TGTGCCACCGGACGGCTTTATGATCAGCCCCAGCATTTT. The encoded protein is CATGRLYDQPQHF. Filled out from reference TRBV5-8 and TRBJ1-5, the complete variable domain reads EAGVTQSPTHLIKTRGQQATLRCSPISGHTSVYWYQQALGLGLQFLLWYDEGEERNRGNFPPRFSGRQFPNYSSELNVNALELEDSALYLCATGRLYDQPQHFGDGTRLSIL.

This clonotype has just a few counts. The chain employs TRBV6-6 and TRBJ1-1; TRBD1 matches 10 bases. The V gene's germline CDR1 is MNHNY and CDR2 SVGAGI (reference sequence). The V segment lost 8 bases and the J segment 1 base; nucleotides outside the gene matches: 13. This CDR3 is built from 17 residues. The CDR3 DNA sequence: TGTGCCAGCCGCATATTCGACAGGGGGCGGCGGAACACTGAAGCTTTCTTT. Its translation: CASRIFDRGRRNTEAFF.

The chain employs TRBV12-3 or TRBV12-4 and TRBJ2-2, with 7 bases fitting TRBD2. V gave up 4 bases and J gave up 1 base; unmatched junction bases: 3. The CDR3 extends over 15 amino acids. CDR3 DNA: TGTGCCAGCAGTTCTAGCGGTGGGAACACCGGGGAGCTGTTTTTT. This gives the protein CASSSSGGNTGELFF.

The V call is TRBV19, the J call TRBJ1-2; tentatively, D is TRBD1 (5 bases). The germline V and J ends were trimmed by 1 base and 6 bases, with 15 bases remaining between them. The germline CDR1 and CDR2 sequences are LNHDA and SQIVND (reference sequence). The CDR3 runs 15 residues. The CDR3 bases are TGTGCCAGTAGTATAGGAAACAGGTTCAGCGATGGCTACACCTTC. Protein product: CASSIGNRFSDGYTF.

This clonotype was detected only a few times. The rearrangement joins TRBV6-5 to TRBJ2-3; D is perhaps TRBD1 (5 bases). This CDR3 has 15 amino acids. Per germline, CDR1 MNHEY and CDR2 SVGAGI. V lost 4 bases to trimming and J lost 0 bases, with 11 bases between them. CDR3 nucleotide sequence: TGTGCCAGCAGTTCGCGACAGTTTAGCACAGATACGCAGTATTTT. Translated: CASSSRQFSTDTQYF.

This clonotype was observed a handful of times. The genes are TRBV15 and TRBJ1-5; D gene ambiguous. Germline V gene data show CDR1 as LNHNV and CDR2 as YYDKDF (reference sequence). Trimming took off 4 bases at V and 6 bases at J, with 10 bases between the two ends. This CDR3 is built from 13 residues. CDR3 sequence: CATSTSKGQPQHF. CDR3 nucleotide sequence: TGTGCCACCAGCACGAGCAAGGGTCAGCCCCAGCATTTT.

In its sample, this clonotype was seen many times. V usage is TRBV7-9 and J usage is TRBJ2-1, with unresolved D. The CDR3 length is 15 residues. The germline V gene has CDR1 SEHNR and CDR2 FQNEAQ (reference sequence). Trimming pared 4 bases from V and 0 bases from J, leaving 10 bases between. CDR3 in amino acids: CASSSRSSSYNEQFF. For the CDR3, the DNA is TGTGCCAGCAGCTCCCGTTCGAGCTCCTACAATGAGCAGTTCTTC.

The CDR3 DNA reads as TGTGCCAGCAGTTACTCAACCCCCGGGGGCTCGAATCAGCCCCAGCATTTT. This encodes CASSYSTPGGSNQPQHF. The chain recombines TRBV6-5 with TRBJ1-5, with TRBD1 as a possible D gene (6 bases). This CDR3 has 17 residues. V was cut by 0 bases and J by 4 bases, with 16 bases left in between. Germline loops: CDR1 MNHEY, CDR2 SVGAGI.

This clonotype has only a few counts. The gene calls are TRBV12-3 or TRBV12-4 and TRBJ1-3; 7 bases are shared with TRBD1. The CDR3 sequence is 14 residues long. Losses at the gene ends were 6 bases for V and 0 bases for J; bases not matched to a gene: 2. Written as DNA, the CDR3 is TGTGCCAGCAGGCCAGGGGGCTCTGGAAACACCATATATTTT. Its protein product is CASRPGGSGNTIYF.

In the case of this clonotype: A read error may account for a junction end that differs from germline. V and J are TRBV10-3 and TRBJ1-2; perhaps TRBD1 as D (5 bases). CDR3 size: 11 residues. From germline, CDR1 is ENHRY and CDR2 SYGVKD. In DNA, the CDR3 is TGTGTCATCGGAACAGGACATGGCTACACCTTC. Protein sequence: CVIGTGHGYTF.

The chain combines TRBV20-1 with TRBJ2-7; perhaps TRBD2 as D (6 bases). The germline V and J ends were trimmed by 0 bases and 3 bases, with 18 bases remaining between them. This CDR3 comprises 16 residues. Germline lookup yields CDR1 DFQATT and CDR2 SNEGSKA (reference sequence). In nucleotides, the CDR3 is TGCAGTGCTAGAGATAAGGAGGGGCGCGGGTTCTACGAGCAGTACGTC. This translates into CSARDKEGRGFYEQYV.

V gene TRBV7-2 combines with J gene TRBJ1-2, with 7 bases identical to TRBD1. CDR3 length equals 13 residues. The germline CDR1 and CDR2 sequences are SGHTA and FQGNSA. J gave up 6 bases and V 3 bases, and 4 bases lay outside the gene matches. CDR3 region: CASSLATGNGYTF. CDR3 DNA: TGTGCCAGCAGCTTGGCGACAGGGAATGGCTACACCTTC.

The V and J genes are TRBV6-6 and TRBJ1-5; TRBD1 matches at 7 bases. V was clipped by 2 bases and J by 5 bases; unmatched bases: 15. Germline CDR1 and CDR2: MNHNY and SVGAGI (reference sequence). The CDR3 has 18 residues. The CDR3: CASSYPKGDRGPHQPQHF. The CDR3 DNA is TGTGCCAGCAGTTACCCCAAGGGGGACAGAGGACCCCATCAGCCCCAGCATTTT.

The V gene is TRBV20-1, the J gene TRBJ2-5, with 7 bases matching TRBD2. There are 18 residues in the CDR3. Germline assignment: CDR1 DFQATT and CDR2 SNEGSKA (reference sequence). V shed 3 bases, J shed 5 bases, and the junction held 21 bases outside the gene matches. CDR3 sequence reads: CSARRTPPPGLRSETQYF. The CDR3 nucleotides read TGCAGTGCTAGGAGGACTCCCCCCCCGGGACTAAGGAGCGAGACCCAGTACTTC.

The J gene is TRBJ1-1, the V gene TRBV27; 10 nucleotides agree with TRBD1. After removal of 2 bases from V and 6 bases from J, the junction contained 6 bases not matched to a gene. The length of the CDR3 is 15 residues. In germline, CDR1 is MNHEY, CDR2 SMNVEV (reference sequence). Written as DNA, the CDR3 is TGTGCCAGCAGTTTACGACAGGGGGCGTCCGCTGAAGCTTTCTTT. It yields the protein CASSLRQGASAEAFF.